These T cell receptor beta chains were read from a single sample in a study of human T cells and chemical hapten exposure. TCRdb re-called the RACE reads with MiXCR, one entry per CDR3 protein. The sample lists over 300,000 distinct CDR3 sequences; 5.1% were seen once. Specimen: whole blood, collected in connection with sensitization to the hapten diphenylcyclopropenone (DPC). The receptor set was obtained from a woman aged 45 to 65 with alopecia areata. Some clones in this sample may be carry-over from other donors' samples. The CDR3 runs from the conserved cysteine through the conserved F or W. A D gene is named only where the DNA matches it firmly. Clone size appears in some rows only: once, few, many, or a class for an expanded clone.

CASNPLGSGNTIYF	TGTGCCAGCAACCCCTTGGGCTCTGGAAACACCATATATTTT	-	TRBV7-9	TRBJ1-3	few
CASSVSPDPYEQYF	TGTGCCAGCAGCGTTAGTCCAGATCCCTACGAGCAGTACTTC	-	TRBV9	TRBJ2-7	-
CASSYPGSLETQYF	TGTGCCAGCAGTTACCCTGGGTCGCTCGAGACCCAGTACTTC	-	TRBV6-6	TRBJ2-5	many
CASSLKPSGIRETQYF	TGTGCCAGCAGTTTAAAACCCAGCGGGATTCGAGAGACCCAGTACTTC	TRBD2	TRBV6-5	TRBJ2-5	-
CASSLAWGGRYNEQFF	TGTGCCAGCAGCTTAGCGTGGGGGGGTCGCTACAATGAGCAGTTCTTC	TRBD2	TRBV7-6	TRBJ2-1	many
CASSFGAGNQPQHF	TGTGCCAGCAGTTTTGGAGCAGGCAATCAGCCCCAGCATTTT	-	TRBV27	TRBJ1-5	many
CASFSSGSKDTQYF	TGTGCCAGCTTTTCTAGCGGGAGCAAGGATACGCAGTATTTT	TRBD2	TRBV7-9	TRBJ2-3	many
CASSGLGVIQYF	TGTGCCAGCAGTGGACTTGGGGTCATTCAGTACTTC	-	TRBV7-9	TRBJ2-4	few
CASPRAGGVLNNSPLHF	TGTGCCAGCCCTCGGGCAGGGGGCGTCTTAAATAATTCACCCCTCCACTTT	TRBD1	TRBV12-3/TRBV12-4	TRBJ1-6	-
CASSGTPNTEAFF	TGTGCCAGCAGTGGGACACCGAACACTGAAGCTTTCTTT	-	TRBV2	TRBJ1-1	few
CASSSPGTSGVYEQFF	TGTGCCAGCAGCTCTCCCGGGACTAGCGGGGTTTATGAGCAGTTCTTC	TRBD2	TRBV7-8	TRBJ2-1	many
CASSRPGQGSNIQYF	TGTGCCAGCAGCCGTCCGGGACAGGGGTCGAACATTCAGTACTTC	TRBD1	TRBV7-2	TRBJ2-4	many
CSTRTPNTEAFF	TGCAGCACAAGGACACCAAACACTGAAGCTTTCTTT	-	TRBV29-1	TRBJ1-1	few
CASSLGDATDTQYF	TGCGCCAGCAGCTTGGGAGACGCAACAGATACGCAGTATTTT	-	TRBV5-1	TRBJ2-3	few
CASSYSAGMRGQETQYF	TGTGCCAGCAGTTACTCAGCCGGGATGAGGGGTCAAGAGACCCAGTACTTC	-	TRBV6-5	TRBJ2-5	many
CSARDGRNSNQPQHF	TGCAGTGCTAGAGATGGGAGGAATAGCAATCAGCCCCAGCATTTT	-	TRBV20-1	TRBJ1-5	-
CATSDSGGANNEQFF	TGTGCCACCAGTGATAGCGGGGGAGCCAACAATGAGCAGTTCTTC	TRBD2	TRBV24-1	TRBJ2-1	few
CASSAGATTDTQYF	TGTGCCAGCAGCGCCGGCGCTACCACAGATACGCAGTATTTT	-	TRBV7-2	TRBJ2-3	many
CASSLSGIGPHF	TGTGCCAGCAGCTTGTCGGGAATAGGGCCCCACTTT	-	TRBV5-4	TRBJ1-6	few
CSARGDGGRTPYEQYF	TGCAGTGCTAGAGGAGATGGCGGGCGCACCCCCTACGAGCAGTACTTC	-	TRBV20-1	TRBJ2-7	many
CASSRETEQYF	TGTGCCAGCAGCCGAGAGACAGAGCAGTACTTC	-	TRBV3-1	TRBJ2-7	-
CASSPATVHNEQFF	TGTGCCAGCAGCCCCGCGACAGTGCACAATGAGCAGTTCTTC	-	TRBV9	TRBJ2-1	-
CASRSLGPSSYEQYF	TGTGCCAGCAGGTCGCTTGGCCCGAGCTCCTACGAGCAGTACTTC	-	TRBV2	TRBJ2-7	-
CASSLAPPRTEAFF	TGTGCCAGCAGTTTAGCGCCCCCCCGCACTGAAGCTTTCTTT	-	TRBV12-3/TRBV12-4	TRBJ1-1	many
CASSEARRIDGYTF	TGTGCCAGCAGTGAAGCGCGGCGGATAGATGGCTACACCTTC	-	TRBV2	TRBJ1-2	few
CSADRRNEQFF	TGCAGTGCTGACAGGCGCAATGAGCAGTTCTTC	-	TRBV20-1	TRBJ2-1	many
CAISESSQGYGYTF	TGTGCCATCAGTGAGTCGAGCCAGGGCTATGGCTACACCTTC	-	TRBV10-3	TRBJ1-2	many
CASGNNGGDGYTF	TGTGCCAGTGGAAACAACGGGGGCGATGGCTACACCTTC	-	TRBV19	TRBJ1-2	-
CSALYSRPYGYTF	TGCAGTGCCCTATACTCCCGTCCCTATGGCTACACCTTC	-	TRBV20-1	TRBJ1-2	-
CASSLRSEQFF	TGTGCCAGCAGCCTTAGGAGTGAGCAGTTCTTC	-	TRBV12-3/TRBV12-4	TRBJ2-1	-
CASSLARSVGQGKIGTEAFF	TGTGCCAGCAGCTTAGCGAGGTCGGTGGGCCAGGGGAAAATTGGCACTGAAGCTTTCTTT	-	TRBV7-9	TRBJ1-1	few
CVSSSYLRVSSYEQYF	TGTGTCAGCAGCTCGTACCTCAGGGTCAGCTCCTACGAGCAGTACTTC	-	TRBV5-6	TRBJ2-7	-
CATQGAGEQYF	TGTGCCACCCAGGGGGCGGGTGAGCAGTACTTC	TRBD1	TRBV2	TRBJ2-7	many
CASSPPGEQYF	TGTGCCAGCAGCCCCCCCGGAGAGCAGTACTTC	-	TRBV11-2	TRBJ2-7	many
CSALKMSGRIYEQYF	TGCAGTGCTCTCAAAATGAGCGGGAGGATCTACGAGCAGTACTTC	TRBD2	TRBV20-1	TRBJ2-7	many
CAIRGSPGGDEQFF	TGTGCCATCAGGGGGTCCCCCGGGGGTGATGAGCAGTTCTTC	-	TRBV10-3	TRBJ2-1	few
CASSYSVLAGGETQYF	TGTGCCAGCAGTTACTCGGTACTAGCGGGAGGAGAGACCCAGTACTTC	TRBD2	TRBV6-5	TRBJ2-5	many
CASSSGDRATDTQYF	TGTGCCAGCAGTTCCGGTGACAGGGCAACAGATACGCAGTATTTT	TRBD1	TRBV12-3/TRBV12-4	TRBJ2-3	many
CASSSGLAGGETQYF	TGTGCCAGCAGTTCGGGACTAGCGGGAGGGGAGACCCAGTACTTC	TRBD2	TRBV27	TRBJ2-5	many
CASSLEGRRATEAFF	TGTGCCAGCAGCTTAGAAGGCCGTCGGGCCACTGAAGCTTTCTTT	-	TRBV7-2	TRBJ1-1	many
CSARDHRATEAFF	TGCAGTGCTAGAGATCACAGGGCGACTGAAGCTTTCTTT	-	TRBV20-1	TRBJ1-1	-
CASSRGVRYEQYF	TGTGCCAGCAGCCGCGGGGTCCGCTACGAGCAGTACTTC	-	TRBV7-9	TRBJ2-7	few